This T cell receptor (beta chain) was sequenced for a study of blood T cell repertoires in COVID-19. About the research overall: Samples taken during acute and convalescent COVID-19 were collected in the United States, Italy and Spain. T cells, B-cell-depleted T cells, or PBMCs provided the cDNA or gDNA that served as material.

Germline V CDR1 and CDR2: SGDLS, YYNGEE. CDR3 length: 17 amino acids. The V segment lost 2 bases and the J segment 3 bases; nucleotides outside the gene matches: 4. Per the original methods: Nucleated cell number was recorded as an estimate derived from reference gene primer amplification. Here immunoSEQ multiplex PCR was the method, and the copy in TCRdb shows in-frame clones only, minus some. That table furnishes V, J and clone size, whereas the DNA furnished D and trimming. The data hold roughly 280,000 clones, with around 90% observed a single time. This clonotype originated in a middle-aged man with acute or convalescent COVID-19. Sequenced: peripheral blood. The V gene is TRBV9, the J gene TRBJ2-2; 13 bases align to TRBD2. CDR3 in amino acids: CASSVTSGGAYTGELFF. The CDR3 coding sequence is TGTGCCAGCAGCGTTACTAGCGGGGGGGCGTACACCGGGGAGCTGTTTTTT.